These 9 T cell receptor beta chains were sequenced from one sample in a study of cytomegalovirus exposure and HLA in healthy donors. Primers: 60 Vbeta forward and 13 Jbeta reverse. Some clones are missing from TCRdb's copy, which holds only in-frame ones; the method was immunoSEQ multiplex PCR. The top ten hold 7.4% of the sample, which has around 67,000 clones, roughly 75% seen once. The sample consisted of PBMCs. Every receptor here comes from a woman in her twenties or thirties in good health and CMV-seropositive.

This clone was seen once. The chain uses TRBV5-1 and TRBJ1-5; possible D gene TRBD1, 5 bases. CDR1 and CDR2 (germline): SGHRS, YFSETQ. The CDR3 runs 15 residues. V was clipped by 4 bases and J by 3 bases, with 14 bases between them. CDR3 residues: CASSPGAQANQPQHF. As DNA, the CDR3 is TGCGCCAGCAGCCCTGGGGCTCAAGCCAATCAGCCCCAGCATTTT. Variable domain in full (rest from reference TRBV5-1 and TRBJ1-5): KAGVTQTPRYLIKTRGQQVTLSCSPISGHRSVSWYQQTPGQGLQFLFEYFSETQRNKGNFPGRFSGRQFSNSRSEMNVSTLELGDSALYLCASSPGAQANQPQHFGDGTRLSIL.

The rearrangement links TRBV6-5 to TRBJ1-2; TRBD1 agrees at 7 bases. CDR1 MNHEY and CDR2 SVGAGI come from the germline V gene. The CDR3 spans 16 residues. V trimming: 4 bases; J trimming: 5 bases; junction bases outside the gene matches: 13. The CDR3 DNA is TGTGCCAGCAGTTCTCCTGTACTTGGGACAGCTTATGGCTACACCTTC. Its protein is CASSSPVLGTAYGYTF.

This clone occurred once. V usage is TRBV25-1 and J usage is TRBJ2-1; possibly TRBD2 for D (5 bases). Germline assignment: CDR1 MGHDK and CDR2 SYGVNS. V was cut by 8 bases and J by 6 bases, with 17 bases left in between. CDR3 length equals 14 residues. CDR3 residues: CASSSRTGFNEQFF. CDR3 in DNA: TGTGCCAGCTCCTCCCGCACGGGGTTCAATGAGCAGTTCTTC.

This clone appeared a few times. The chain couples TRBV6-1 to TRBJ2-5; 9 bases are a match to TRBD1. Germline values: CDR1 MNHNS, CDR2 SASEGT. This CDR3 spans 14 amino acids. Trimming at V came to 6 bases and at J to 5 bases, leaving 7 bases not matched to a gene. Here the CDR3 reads CASREQGAWETQYF. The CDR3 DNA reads TGTGCCAGCAGAGAACAGGGGGCTTGGGAGACCCAGTACTTC.

CDR3 loop: CASSLVGGFSSYEQYF. In nucleotides, the CDR3 is TGTGCCAGCAGCTTGGTAGGGGGCTTTAGCTCCTACGAGCAGTACTTC. The chain has TRBV5-6 and TRBJ2-5; 7 nucleotides line up with TRBD1. TRBJ2-7 matches the DNA end more closely, so the J call is doubtful. The CDR3 consists of 16 residues. Germline lookup yields CDR1 SGHDT and CDR2 YYEEEE.

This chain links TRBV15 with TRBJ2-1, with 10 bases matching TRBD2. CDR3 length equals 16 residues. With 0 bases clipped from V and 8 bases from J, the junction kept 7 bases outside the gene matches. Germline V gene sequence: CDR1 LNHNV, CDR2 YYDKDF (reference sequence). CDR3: CATSRDRSGRADEQFF. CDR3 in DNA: TGTGCCACCAGCAGAGATCGGAGCGGGAGGGCCGATGAGCAGTTCTTC.

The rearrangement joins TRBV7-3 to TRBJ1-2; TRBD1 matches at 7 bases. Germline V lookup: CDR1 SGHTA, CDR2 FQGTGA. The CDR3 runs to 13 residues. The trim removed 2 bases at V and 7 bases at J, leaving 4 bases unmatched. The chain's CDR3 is CASSLGGGLGYTF. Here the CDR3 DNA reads TGTGCCAGCAGCTTAGGAGGGGGCCTTGGCTACACCTTC.

The CDR3 loop is CASSWELAGSPGTQYF. DNA of the CDR3: TGTGCCAGCAGTTGGGAACTAGCGGGAAGCCCAGGGACCCAGTACTTC. This chain links TRBV28 with TRBJ2-5; TRBD2 matches at 10 bases. The V gene end was trimmed by 4 bases and the J gene end by 7 bases; junction bases not matched to a gene: 12. There are 16 residues in the CDR3. Per the germline V gene, CDR1 is MDHEN and CDR2 is SYDVKM. The full variable domain, in which reference TRBV28 and TRBJ2-5 provide the parts outside the CDR3, is DVKVTQSSRYLVKRTGEKVFLECVQDMDHENMFWYRQDPGLGLRLIYFSYDVKMKEKGDIPEGYSVSREKKERFSLILESASTNQTSMYLCASSWELAGSPGTQYFGPGTRLLVL.

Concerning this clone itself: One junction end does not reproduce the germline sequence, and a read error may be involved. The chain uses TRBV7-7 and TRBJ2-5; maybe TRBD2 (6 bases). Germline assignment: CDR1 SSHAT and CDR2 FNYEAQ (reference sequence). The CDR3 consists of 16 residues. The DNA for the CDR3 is TGTGCTAGCAGCTTAGCGCGCCCCGGGGGAGAAGGGACCCAGTACTTC. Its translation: CASSLARPGGEGTQYF.